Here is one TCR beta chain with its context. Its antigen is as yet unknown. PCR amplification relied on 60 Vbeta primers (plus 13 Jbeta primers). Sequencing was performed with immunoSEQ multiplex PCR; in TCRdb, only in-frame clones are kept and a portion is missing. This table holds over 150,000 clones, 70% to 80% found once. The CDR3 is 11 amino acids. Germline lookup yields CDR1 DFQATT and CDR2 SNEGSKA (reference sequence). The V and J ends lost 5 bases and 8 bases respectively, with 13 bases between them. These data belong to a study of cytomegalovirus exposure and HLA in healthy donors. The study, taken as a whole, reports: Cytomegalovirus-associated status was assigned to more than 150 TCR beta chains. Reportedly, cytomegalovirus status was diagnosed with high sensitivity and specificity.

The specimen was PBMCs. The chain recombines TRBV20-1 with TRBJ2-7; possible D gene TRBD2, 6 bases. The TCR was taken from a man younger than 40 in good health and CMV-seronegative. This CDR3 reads CSAWDFPQQYF. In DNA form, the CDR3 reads TGCAGTGCTTGGGACTTTCCTCAGCAGTACTTC.